This T cell receptor beta chain was profiled in a study of shared clonotypes between healthy human individuals. Assay: immunoSEQ multiplex PCR; the TCRdb copy retains only in-frame clones and omits some. The data contain over a million clones, about 75% of them singletons. The sequence derives from a man in his late teens or twenties in good health. Sample: memory CD4+ T cells sorted from blood. The subset is: CD45RA-negative fraction.

The DNA of the CDR3 is TGTGCCAGCAGCGTAGCGAGGGGGGCCAGCTTCGACACCGGGGAGCTGTTTTTT. This translates into CASSVARGASFDTGELFF. V gene TRBV9 combines with J gene TRBJ2-2; D may be TRBD1 or TRBD2 (6 bases each). CDR1 SGDLS and CDR2 YYNGEE come from the germline V gene. The CDR3 extends over 18 amino acids. Trimming took 0 bases from V and 3 from J, leaving 18 bases between them.